What follows describes a single TCR beta chain. Its specificity is unknown. This PCR relied on a set of 60 Vbeta primers and 13 Jbeta primers. Study processing details: A follow-up analysis tallied around 76 million unique TCR beta chains, roughly 10 million shared. Method: immunoSEQ multiplex PCR; TCRdb's copy keeps in-frame clones and lacks some. For V, J and clone size, that table is used; D and trimming come from the DNA. The data show about 110,000 clones, roughly four fifths seen once. This sample was included in a study of cytomegalovirus exposure and HLA in healthy donors. Study at large: Some 91 million unique TCRs from HLA-typed donors were held in an early release of data.

General observations from the study: No immune exposure information besides CMV serostatus was available.

The CDR3 contains 16 residues. This receptor was identified in a man in his forties or fifties in good health and CMV-seronegative. The chain is built from TRBV21-1 and TRBJ1-4; the D segment call TRBD1 is taken from the table without a DNA check. TRBV21-1 is reported as a pseudogene. The sequenced sample consisted of PBMCs. The DNA of the CDR3 is TGTGCCAGCAGCAATGACAGGGATTCAACTAATGAAAAACTGTTTTTT. Its protein is CASSNDRDSTNEKLFF.